This TCR beta chain emerged from a study of early T cells in non-severe SARS-CoV-2 infection. In the study overall: The chains were unpaired, and the sequenced material was bulk RNA from unsorted whole blood.

TCRdb independently ran MiXCR on the 5' RACE reads; one entry per CDR3 protein. The top ten hold around 4.5% of the sample, which has approximately 66,000 distinct CDR3 sequences, about 12% seen once. The clonotype originates from an adult who was a healthcare worker with PCR-confirmed SARS-CoV-2 infection or an uninfected control (not recorded which). Input material: whole blood.

This CDR3 reads CASSQAGGGRGVNYGYTF. CDR3 sequence (DNA): TGCGCCAGCAGCCAAGCTGGAGGGGGTCGGGGTGTTAACTATGGCTACACCTTC. The chain joins TRBV4-1 to TRBJ1-2, with D possibly matching TRBD1 (6 bases). Germline CDR1 and CDR2: MGHRA and YSYEKL. Trimming took 1 base from V and 1 from J, leaving 19 bases between them. This CDR3 is 18 amino acids long.